This T cell receptor (beta chain) was captured by sequencing in a study of T cell responses to AZD1222 COVID-19 vaccine. Broader study findings: Across the whole spike, CD4 TCRs peaked at regions 160-218 and 743-854. Clonal diversity was possibly underestimated; the donors were predominantly white British and more often female.

The method was immunoSEQ multiplex PCR; TCRdb's version includes in-frame clones alone and lacks a portion of them. This table has around 130,000 clones, around 94% appearing once. V was clipped by 5 bases and J by 2 bases; unmatched bases: 6. Germline V lookup: CDR1 SGHTA, CDR2 FQGNSA. This CDR3 is 16 amino acids long. As concerns this clone: Its antigen remains unidentified.

V is TRBV7-2 and J is TRBJ1-6; TRBD1 agrees at 7 bases. The sequences come from peripheral blood, collected on day 0 of AZD1222 vaccination. This sequence was found in an adult in good health. DNA for the CDR3: TGTGCCAGCAGCCCCCGACAGGGCGCCTATAATTCACCCCTCCACTTT. Encoded protein: CASSPRQGAYNSPLHF.